This section outlines one T cell receptor (beta chain) sequence together with its context. The data are from a study of blood T cell repertoires in COVID-19. Overall study context: Acute-phase and convalescent COVID-19 samples originated in the United States, Italy and Spain. The cDNA or gDNA used as material had been derived from T cells, B-cell-depleted T cells, or PBMCs.

Authors' data handling: By means of reference gene primer amplification, nucleated cell counts were estimated. The table came from immunoSEQ multiplex PCR; TCRdb's copy has only in-frame clones and leaves some out. V and J calls and clone size follow that table, whereas D and trimming were derived from the DNA. Of 200,000 to 300,000 clones detected, approximately 86% appear once; the ten largest clones hold around 10%. Germline CDR1 LGHNT, CDR2 FRNRAP. Trimming took 5 bases from V and 7 from J, leaving 8 bases between them. CDR3 size: 11 residues. This chain links TRBV12-5 with TRBJ1-2; D not certain. The TCR comes from a man between 40 and 49 years old who had recovered from COVID-19. Sequencing was carried out using peripheral blood. The DNA for the CDR3 is TGTGCTAGTGGTGGCAGCGTTGGCTACACCTTC. It translates to CASGGSVGYTF.